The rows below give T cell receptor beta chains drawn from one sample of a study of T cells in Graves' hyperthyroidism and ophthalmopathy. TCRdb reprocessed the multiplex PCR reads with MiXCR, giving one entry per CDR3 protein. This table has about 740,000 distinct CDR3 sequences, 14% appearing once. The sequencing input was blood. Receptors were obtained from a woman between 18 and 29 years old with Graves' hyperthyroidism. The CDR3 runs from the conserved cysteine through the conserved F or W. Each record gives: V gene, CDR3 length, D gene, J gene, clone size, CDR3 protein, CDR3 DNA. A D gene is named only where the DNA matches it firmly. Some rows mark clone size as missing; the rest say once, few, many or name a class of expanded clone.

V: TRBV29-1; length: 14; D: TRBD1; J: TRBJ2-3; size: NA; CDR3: CSVGGGKGQGTQYF; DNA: TGCAGCGTTGGAGGTGGGAAGGGACAGGGTACGCAGTATTTT
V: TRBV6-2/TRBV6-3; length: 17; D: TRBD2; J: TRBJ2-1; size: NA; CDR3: CASTTFALAGDYNEQFF; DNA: TGTGCCAGCACCACATTCGCGCTAGCGGGAGACTACAATGAGCAGTTCTTC
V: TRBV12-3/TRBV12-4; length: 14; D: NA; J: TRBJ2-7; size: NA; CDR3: CASSFRRLTYEQYF; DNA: TGTGCCAGCAGTTTTAGACGGTTAACCTACGAGCAGTACTTC
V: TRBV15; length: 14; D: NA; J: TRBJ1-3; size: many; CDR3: CATSRDPSGNTIYF; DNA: TGTGCCACCAGCAGAGATCCCTCTGGAAACACCATATATTTT
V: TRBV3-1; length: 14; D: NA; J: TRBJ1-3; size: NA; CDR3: CASSIWGTGNTIYF; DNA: TGTGCCAGCAGTATATGGGGGACTGGAAACACCATATATTTT
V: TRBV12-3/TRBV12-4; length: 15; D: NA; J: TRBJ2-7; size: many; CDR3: CASSLIASGSYEQYF; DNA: TGTGCCAGCAGTTTGATAGCGTCAGGCTCCTACGAGCAGTACTTC
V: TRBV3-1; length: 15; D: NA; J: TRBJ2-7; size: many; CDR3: CASSQSYTTSYEQYF; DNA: TGTGCCAGCAGCCAATCGTATACTACCTCCTACGAGCAGTACTTC
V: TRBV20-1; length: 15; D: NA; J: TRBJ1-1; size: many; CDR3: CSAEIRALVNTEAFF; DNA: TGCAGTGCTGAGATAAGAGCCCTAGTGAACACTGAAGCTTTCTTT
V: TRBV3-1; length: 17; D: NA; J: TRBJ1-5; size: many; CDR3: CASSQSRSSYSNQPQHF; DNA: TGTGCCAGCAGCCAAAGCCGCAGTAGTTATAGCAATCAGCCCCAGCATTTT
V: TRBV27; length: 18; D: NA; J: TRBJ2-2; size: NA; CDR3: CASRLRPSGVLNTGELFF; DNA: TGTGCCAGCAGGCTCAGACCCTCAGGGGTGTTGAACACCGGGGAGCTGTTTTTT
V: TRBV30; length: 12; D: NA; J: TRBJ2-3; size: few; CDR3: CAWSAIRGTQYF; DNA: TGTGCCTGGAGTGCCATCCGGGGCACGCAGTATTTT
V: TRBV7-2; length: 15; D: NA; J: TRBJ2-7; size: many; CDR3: CASSSQTGGFYEQYF; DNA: TGTGCCAGCAGCTCCCAGACAGGAGGGTTCTACGAGCAGTACTTC
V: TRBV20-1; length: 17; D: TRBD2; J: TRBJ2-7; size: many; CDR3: CSARPLAGGLLGYEQYF; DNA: TGCAGTGCACGCCCCCTAGCGGGAGGGCTCCTCGGCTACGAGCAGTACTTC
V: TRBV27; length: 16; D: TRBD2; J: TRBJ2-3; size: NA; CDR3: CASSFMGLAEIDTQYF; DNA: TGTGCCAGCAGTTTTATGGGACTAGCGGAGATCGATACGCAGTATTTT
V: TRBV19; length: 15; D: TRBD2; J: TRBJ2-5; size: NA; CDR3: CASSPPGGLAETQYF; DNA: TGTGCCAGTAGCCCCCCGGGAGGTCTCGCGGAGACCCAGTACTTC
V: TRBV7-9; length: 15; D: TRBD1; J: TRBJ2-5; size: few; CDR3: CASSANRGREGTQYF; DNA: TGTGCCAGCAGCGCGAACAGGGGGCGCGAGGGGACCCAGTACTTC
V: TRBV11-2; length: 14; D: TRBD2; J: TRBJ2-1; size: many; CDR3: CASSLGWAGGEQFF; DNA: TGTGCCAGCAGCTTAGGTTGGGCGGGAGGCGAGCAGTTCTTC
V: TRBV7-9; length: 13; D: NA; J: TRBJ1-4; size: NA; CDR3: CASSGGPDEKLFF; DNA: TGTGCCAGCAGCGGGGGGCCGGATGAAAAACTGTTTTTT
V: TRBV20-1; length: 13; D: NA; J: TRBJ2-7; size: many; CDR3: CSAIEGISYEQYF; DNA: TGCAGTGCTATTGAAGGTATCTCCTACGAGCAGTACTTC
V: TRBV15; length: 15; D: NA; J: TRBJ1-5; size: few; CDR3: CATSPNRGINQPQHF; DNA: TGTGCCACCAGCCCAAATAGGGGTATAAATCAGCCCCAGCATTTT
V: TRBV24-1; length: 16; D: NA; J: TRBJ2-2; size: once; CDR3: CATSVPGTDNTGELFF; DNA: TGTGCCACCAGTGTTCCAGGGACGGACAACACCGGGGAGCTGTTTTTT
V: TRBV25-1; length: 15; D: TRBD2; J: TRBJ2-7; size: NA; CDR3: CASSEYGGGPGEQYF; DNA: TGTGCCAGCAGTGAATATGGGGGAGGGCCGGGGGAGCAGTACTTC
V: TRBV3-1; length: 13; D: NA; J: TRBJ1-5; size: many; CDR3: CASSPTANQPQHF; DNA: TGTGCCAGCAGTCCGACAGCCAATCAGCCCCAGCATTTT
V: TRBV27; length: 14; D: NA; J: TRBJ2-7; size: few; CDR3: CASSLPERIYEQYF; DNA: TGTGCCAGCAGCTTACCAGAACGGATCTACGAGCAGTACTTC
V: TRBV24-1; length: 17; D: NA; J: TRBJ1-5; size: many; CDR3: CATSAGSGIRSNQPQHF; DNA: TGTGCCACCAGTGCTGGGTCAGGGATAAGGAGCAATCAGCCCCAGCATTTT
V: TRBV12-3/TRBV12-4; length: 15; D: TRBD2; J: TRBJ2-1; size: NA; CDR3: CASSLLGGLGNEQFF; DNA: TGTGCCAGCAGTTTATTGGGAGGGTTGGGCAATGAGCAGTTCTTC
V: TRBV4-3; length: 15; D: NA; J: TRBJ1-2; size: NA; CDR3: CASSQDAGDDYGYTF; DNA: TGCGCCAGCAGCCAAGATGCGGGGGATGACTATGGCTACACCTTC
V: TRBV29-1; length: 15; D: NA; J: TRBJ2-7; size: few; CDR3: CSVESTRGRGYGQYF; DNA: TGCAGCGTTGAATCTACTAGGGGCAGAGGCTACGGGCAGTACTTC
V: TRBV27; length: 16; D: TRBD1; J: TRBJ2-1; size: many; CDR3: CASSLGTDLFLNEQFF; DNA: TGTGCCAGCAGTTTAGGGACAGACCTGTTCCTCAATGAGCAGTTCTTC
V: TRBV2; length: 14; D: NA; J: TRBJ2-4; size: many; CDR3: CASSGPGQGNIQYF; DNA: TGTGCCAGCAGCGGCCCCGGGCAGGGAAACATTCAGTACTTC
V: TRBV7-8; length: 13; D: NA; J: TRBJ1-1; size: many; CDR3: CASTLLANTEAFF; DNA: TGTGCCAGCACCCTACTCGCGAACACTGAAGCTTTCTTT
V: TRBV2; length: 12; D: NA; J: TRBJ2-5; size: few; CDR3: CASRENLETQYF; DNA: TGTGCCAGCAGGGAAAACTTGGAGACCCAGTACTTC
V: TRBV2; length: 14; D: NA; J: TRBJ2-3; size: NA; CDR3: CASSEVWITDTQYF; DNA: TGTGCCAGCAGTGAAGTTTGGATCACAGATACGCAGTATTTT
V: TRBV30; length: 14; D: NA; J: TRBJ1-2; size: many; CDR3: CAWNADQAAYGYTF; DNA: TGTGCCTGGAACGCGGACCAGGCGGCCTATGGCTACACCTTC
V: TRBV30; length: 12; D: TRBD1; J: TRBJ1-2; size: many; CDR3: CAWRPTGGGYTF; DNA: TGTGCCTGGAGGCCTACAGGGGGAGGCTACACCTTC
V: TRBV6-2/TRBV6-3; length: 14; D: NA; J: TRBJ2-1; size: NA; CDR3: CASSFPPGYNEQFF; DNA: TGTGCCAGCAGTTTCCCACCGGGATACAATGAGCAGTTCTTC
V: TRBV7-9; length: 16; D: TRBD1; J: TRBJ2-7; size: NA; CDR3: CASSLVPGQGFYEQYF; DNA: TGTGCCAGCAGCTTAGTCCCCGGACAGGGGTTCTACGAGCAGTACTTC
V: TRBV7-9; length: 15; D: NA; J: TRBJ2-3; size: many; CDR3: CASSPTASGPDTQYF; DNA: TGTGCCAGCAGCCCGACCGCAAGCGGGCCAGATACGCAGTATTTT
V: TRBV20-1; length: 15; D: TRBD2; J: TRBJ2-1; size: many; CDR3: CSAKLAGGPYNEQFF; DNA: TGCAGTGCTAAGCTAGCGGGAGGGCCCTACAATGAGCAGTTCTTC
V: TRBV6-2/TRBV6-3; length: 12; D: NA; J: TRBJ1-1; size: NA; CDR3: CASITGITEASF; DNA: TGTGCCAGCATCACAGGGATCACTGAAGCTTCCTTT
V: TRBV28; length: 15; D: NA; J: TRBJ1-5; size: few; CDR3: CASSLKWYSNQPQHF; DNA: TGTGCCAGCAGTTTGAAGTGGTATAGCAATCAGCCCCAGCATTTT
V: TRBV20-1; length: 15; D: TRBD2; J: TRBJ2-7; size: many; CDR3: CSASGAGNARYEQYF; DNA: TGCAGTGCTAGCGGAGCGGGAAATGCCCGGTACGAGCAGTACTTC
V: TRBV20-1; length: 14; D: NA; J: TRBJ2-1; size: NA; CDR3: CSAHNWRVYNEQFF; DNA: TGCAGTGCTCACAACTGGAGGGTCTACAATGAGCAGTTCTTC
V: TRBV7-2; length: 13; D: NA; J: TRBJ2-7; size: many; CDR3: CASSPPGGLEQYF; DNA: TGTGCCAGCAGCCCACCCGGGGGCCTAGAGCAGTACTTC
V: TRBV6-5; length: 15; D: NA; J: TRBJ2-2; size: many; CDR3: CASSYGVEFAGELFF; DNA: TGTGCCAGCAGTTACGGGGTCGAGTTCGCCGGGGAGCTGTTTTTT
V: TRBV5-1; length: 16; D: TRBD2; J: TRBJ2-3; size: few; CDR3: CASSRTGGSLADTQYF; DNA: TGCGCCAGCAGCCGGACGGGGGGGTCGTTGGCAGATACGCAGTATTTT
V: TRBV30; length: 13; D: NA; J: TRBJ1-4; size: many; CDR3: CAWNGQAYEKLFF; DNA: TGTGCCTGGAATGGCCAGGCGTATGAAAAACTGTTTTTT
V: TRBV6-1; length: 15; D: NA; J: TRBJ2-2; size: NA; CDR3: CASNNGKPNTGELFF; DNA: TGTGCCAGCAATAACGGCAAACCGAACACCGGGGAGCTGTTTTTT
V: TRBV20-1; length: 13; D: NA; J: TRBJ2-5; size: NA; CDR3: CSARYFIGETQYF; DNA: TGCAGTGCTAGGTACTTCATCGGGGAGACCCAGTACTTC
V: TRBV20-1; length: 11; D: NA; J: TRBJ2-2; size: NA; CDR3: CSARTSGELFF; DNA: TGCAGTGCTAGAACATCCGGGGAGCTGTTTTTT
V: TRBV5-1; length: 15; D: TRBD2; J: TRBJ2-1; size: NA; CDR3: CASSLGAGGWNEQFF; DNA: TGCGCCAGCAGCTTGGGAGCGGGAGGGTGGAATGAGCAGTTCTTC
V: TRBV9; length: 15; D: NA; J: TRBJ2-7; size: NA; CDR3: CASSASPTPGDEQYF; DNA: TGTGCCAGCAGCGCTAGCCCCACGCCAGGGGACGAGCAGTACTTC
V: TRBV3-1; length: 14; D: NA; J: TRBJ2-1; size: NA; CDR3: CASSQDSANNEQFF; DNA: TGTGCCAGCAGCCAAGATTCAGCGAACAATGAGCAGTTCTTC
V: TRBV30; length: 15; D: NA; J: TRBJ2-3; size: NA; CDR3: CAWSKTGTYTDTQYF; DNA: TGTGCCTGGAGTAAAACCGGGACTTATACAGATACGCAGTATTTT
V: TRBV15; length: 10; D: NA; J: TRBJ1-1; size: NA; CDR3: CATFFAEAFF; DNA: TGTGCCACCTTCTTCGCTGAAGCTTTCTTT
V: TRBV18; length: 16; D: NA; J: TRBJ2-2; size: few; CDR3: CASSPRGVLNTGELFF; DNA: TGTGCCAGCTCACCGAGAGGAGTTTTGAACACCGGGGAGCTGTTTTTT
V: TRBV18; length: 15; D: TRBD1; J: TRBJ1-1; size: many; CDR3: CASSRPGTEDTEAFF; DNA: TGTGCCAGCTCACGTCCCGGGACAGAGGACACTGAAGCTTTCTTT
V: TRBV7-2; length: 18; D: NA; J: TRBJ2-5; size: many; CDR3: CASSLSGTGGGVQETQYF; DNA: TGTGCCAGCAGCCTCAGCGGGACGGGGGGCGGGGTCCAAGAGACCCAGTACTTC
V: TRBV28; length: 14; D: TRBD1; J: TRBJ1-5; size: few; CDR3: CASSLPQGSRPQHF; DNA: TGTGCCAGCAGTTTACCACAGGGGAGCAGGCCCCAGCATTTT